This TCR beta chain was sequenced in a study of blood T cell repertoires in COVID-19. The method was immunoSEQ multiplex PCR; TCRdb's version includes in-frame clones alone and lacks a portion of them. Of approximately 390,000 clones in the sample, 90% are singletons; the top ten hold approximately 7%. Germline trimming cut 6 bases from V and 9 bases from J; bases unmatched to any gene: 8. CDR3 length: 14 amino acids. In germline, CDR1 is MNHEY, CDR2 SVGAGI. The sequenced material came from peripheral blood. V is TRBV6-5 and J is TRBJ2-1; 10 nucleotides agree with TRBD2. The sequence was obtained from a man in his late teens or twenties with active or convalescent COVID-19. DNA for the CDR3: TGTGCCAGCAGATGGACTAGCGGACAGGGTGAGCAGTTCTTC. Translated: CASRWTSGQGEQFF.